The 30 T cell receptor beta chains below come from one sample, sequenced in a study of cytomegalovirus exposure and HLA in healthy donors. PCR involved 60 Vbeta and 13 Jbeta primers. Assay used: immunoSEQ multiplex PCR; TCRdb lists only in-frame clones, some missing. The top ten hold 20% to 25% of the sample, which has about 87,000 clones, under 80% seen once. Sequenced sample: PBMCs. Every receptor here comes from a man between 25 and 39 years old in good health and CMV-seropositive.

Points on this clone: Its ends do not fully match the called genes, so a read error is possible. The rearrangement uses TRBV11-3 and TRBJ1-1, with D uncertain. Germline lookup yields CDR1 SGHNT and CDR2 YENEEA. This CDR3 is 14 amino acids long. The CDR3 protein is CASSLDGEYTEAFF. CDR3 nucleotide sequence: TGTGCCAGCAGCCTAGACGGGGAGTACACTGAAGCTTTCTTT.

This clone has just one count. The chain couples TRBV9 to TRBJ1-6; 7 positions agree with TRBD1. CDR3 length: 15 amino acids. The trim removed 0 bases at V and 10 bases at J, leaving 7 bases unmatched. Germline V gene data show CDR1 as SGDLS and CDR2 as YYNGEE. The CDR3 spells CASSVDQGERSPLHF. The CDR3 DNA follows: TGTGCCAGCAGCGTAGACCAGGGGGAAAGATCACCCCTCCACTTT.

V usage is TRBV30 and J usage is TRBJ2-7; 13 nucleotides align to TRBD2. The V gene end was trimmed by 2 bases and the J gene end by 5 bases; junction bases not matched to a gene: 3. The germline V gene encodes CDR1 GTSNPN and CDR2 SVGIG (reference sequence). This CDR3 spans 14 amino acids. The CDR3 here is CAWSLGLAGNEQYF. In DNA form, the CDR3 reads TGTGCCTGGAGTCTGGGACTAGCGGGAAACGAGCAGTACTTC.

CDR3 DNA: TGTGCCAGTAGTCCACGTGGCAGGGGGTCGGAAAAACTGTTTTTT. Protein sequence: CASSPRGRGSEKLFF. V usage is TRBV19 and J usage is TRBJ1-4; 7 bases line up with TRBD1. V was pared by 5 bases and J by 8 bases, with 11 bases of the junction left unmatched. Germline loops: CDR1 LNHDA, CDR2 SQIVND (reference sequence). The CDR3 covers 15 residues.

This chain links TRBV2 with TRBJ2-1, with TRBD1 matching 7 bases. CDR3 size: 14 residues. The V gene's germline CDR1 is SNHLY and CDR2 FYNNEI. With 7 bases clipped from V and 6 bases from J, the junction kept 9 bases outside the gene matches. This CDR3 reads CASTDRAGVNEQFF. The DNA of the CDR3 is TGTGCCAGCACCGACAGGGCTGGGGTCAATGAGCAGTTCTTC.

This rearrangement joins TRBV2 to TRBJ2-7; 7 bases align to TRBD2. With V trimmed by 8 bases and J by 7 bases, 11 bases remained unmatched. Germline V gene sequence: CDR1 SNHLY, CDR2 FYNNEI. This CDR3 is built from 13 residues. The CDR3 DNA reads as TGTGCCAGCGGAAGCGCGGGAGATAGGGAGCAGTACTTC. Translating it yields CASGSAGDREQYF.

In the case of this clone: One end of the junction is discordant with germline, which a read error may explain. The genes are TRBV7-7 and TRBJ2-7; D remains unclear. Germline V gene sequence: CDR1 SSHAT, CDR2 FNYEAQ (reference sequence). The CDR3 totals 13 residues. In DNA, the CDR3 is TGTGCTAGCAGCTTAGACTTACCCTACGAGCAGTACTTC. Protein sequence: CASSLDLPYEQYF.

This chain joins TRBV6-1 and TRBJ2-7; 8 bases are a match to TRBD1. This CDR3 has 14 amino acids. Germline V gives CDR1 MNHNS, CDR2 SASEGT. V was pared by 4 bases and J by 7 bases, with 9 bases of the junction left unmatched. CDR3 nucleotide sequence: TGTGCCAGCAGTGTATGGGACAGGCTGGGAGAGCAGTACTTC. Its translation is CASSVWDRLGEQYF.

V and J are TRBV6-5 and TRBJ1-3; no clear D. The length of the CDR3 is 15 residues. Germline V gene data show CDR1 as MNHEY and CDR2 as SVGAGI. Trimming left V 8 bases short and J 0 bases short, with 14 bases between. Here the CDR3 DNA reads TGTGCCAGCCGTAGTGTCGGGGACTCTGGAAACACCATATATTTT. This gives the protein CASRSVGDSGNTIYF.

The CDR3 sequence: CASSEGSETFPYEQYF. DNA of the CDR3: TGTGCCAGTAGTGAGGGAAGCGAGACATTTCCCTACGAGCAGTACTTC. This rearrangement joins TRBV19 to TRBJ2-7; D possibly corresponds to TRBD2 (5 bases). In germline, CDR1 is LNHDA, CDR2 SQIVND (reference sequence). The CDR3 length is 16 residues. V lost 5 bases and J lost 2, with 19 bases in between.

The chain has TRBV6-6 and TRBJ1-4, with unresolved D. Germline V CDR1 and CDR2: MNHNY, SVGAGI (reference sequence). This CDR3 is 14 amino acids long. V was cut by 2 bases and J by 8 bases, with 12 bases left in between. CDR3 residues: CASSYDRGGEKLFF. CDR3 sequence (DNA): TGTGCCAGCAGTTACGATCGGGGTGGAGAAAAACTGTTTTTT.

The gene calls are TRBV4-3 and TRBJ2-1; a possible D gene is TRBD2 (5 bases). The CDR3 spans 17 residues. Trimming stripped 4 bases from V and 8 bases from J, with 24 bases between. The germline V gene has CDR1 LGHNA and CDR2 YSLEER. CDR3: CASSRGGGRSRRDEQFF. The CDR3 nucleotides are TGCGCCAGCAGCCGCGGAGGCGGGCGGTCAAGGCGGGATGAGCAGTTCTTC.

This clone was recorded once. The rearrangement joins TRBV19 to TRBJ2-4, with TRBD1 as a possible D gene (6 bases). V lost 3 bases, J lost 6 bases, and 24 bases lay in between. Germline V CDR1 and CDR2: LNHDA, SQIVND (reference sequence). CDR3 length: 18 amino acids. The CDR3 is CASSIGVARGAAGNIQYF. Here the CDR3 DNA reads TGTGCCAGTAGTATTGGGGTCGCCAGGGGCGCCGCGGGAAACATTCAGTACTTC.

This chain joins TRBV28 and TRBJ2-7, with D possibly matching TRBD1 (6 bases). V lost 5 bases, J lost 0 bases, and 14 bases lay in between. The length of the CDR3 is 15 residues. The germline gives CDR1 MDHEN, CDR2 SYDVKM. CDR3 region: CASSVRQASSYEQYF. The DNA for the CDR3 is TGTGCCAGCAGTGTCCGACAGGCCAGCTCCTACGAGCAGTACTTC. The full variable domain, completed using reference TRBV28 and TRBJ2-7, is DVKVTQSSRYLVKRTGEKVFLECVQDMDHENMFWYRQDPGLGLRLIYFSYDVKMKEKGDIPEGYSVSREKKERFSLILESASTNQTSMYLCASSVRQASSYEQYFGPGTRLTVT.

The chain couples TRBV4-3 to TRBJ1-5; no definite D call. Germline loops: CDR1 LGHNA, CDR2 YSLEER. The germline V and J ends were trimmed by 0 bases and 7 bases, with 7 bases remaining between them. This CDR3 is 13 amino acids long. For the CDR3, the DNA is TGCGCCAGCAGCCAAGACCGGCGGCAGCCCCAGCATTTT. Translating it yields CASSQDRRQPQHF.

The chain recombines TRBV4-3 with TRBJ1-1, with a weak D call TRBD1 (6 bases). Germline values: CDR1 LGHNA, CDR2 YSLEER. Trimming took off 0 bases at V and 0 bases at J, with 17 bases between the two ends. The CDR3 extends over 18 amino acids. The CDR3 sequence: CASSQEGAGVLMNTEAFF. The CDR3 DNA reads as TGCGCCAGCAGCCAAGAGGGGGCAGGGGTCCTTATGAACACTGAAGCTTTCTTT.

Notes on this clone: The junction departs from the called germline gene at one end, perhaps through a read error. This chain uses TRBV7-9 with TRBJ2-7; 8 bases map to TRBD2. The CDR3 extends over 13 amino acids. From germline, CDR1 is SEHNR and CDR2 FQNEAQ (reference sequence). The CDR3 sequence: CASSIAGSYEQYF. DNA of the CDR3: TGTGCCAGCAGCATAGCGGGGAGCTACGAGCAGTACTTC.

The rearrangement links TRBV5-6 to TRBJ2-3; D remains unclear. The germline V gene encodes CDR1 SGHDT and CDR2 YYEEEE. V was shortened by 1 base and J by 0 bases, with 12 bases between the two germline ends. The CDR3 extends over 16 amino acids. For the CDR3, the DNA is TGTGCCAGCAGCTTGTGGCGGCAGATTAGCACAGATACGCAGTATTTT. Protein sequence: CASSLWRQISTDTQYF.

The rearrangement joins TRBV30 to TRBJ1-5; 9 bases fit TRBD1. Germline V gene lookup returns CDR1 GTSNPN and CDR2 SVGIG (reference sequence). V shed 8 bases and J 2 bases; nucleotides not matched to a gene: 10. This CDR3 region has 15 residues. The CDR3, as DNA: TGTGCCGTAAAGACAGGGGGGTCTCGCAATCAGCCCCAGCATTTT. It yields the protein CAVKTGGSRNQPQHF. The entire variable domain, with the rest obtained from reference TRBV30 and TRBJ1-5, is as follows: SQTIHQWPATLVQPVGSPLSLECTVEGTSNPNLYWYRQAAGRGLQLLFYSVGIGQISSEVPQNLSASRPQDRQFILSSKKLLLSDSGFYLCAVKTGGSRNQPQHFGDGTRLSIL.

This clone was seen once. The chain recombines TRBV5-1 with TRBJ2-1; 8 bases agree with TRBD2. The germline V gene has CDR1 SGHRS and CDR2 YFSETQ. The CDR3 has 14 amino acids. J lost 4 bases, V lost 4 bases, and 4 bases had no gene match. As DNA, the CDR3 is TGCGCCAGCAGCGAAGCGGGGGTATACAATGAGCAGTTCTTC. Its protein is CASSEAGVYNEQFF.

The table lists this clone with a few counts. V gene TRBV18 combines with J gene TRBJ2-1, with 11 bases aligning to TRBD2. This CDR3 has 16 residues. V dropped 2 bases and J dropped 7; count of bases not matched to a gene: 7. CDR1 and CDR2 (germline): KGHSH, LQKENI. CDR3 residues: CASSPSFLAGGNEQFF. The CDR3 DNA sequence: TGTGCCAGCTCACCATCTTTTCTAGCGGGGGGAAATGAGCAGTTCTTC.

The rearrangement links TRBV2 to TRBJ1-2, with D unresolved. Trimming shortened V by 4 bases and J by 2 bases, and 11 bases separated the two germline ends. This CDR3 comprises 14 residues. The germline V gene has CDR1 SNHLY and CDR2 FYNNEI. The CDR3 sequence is CASSVSGRNYGYTF. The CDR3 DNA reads TGTGCCAGCAGTGTCTCAGGCAGGAACTATGGCTACACCTTC. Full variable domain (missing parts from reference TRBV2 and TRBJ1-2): EPEVTQTPSHQVTQMGQEVILRCVPISNHLYFYWYRQILGQKVEFLVSFYNNEISEKSEIFDDQFSVERPDGSNFTLKIRSTKLEDSAMYFCASSVSGRNYGYTFGSGTRLTVV.

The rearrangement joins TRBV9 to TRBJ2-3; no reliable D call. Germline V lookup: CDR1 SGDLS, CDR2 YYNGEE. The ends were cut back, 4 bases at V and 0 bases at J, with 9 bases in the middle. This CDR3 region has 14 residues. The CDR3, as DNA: TGTGCCAGCAGCCCCGCGTATAGCACAGATACGCAGTATTTT. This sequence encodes CASSPAYSTDTQYF.

The CDR3 sequence is CASSLASGSTNEQFF. DNA for the CDR3: TGTGCCAGCAGCTTGGCTAGCGGGAGTACAAATGAGCAGTTCTTC. This chain connects TRBV7-3 to TRBJ2-1, with 10 positions matching TRBD2. V was pared by 3 bases and J by 7 bases, with 6 bases of the junction left unmatched. Germline V gene sequence: CDR1 SGHTA, CDR2 FQGTGA. This CDR3 is built from 15 residues.

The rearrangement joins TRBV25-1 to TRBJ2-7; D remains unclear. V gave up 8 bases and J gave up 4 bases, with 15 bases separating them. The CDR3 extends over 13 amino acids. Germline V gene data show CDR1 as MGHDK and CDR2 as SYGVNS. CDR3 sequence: CASGIGDGYEQYF. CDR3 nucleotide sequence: TGTGCCAGCGGTATAGGAGATGGGTACGAGCAGTACTTC.

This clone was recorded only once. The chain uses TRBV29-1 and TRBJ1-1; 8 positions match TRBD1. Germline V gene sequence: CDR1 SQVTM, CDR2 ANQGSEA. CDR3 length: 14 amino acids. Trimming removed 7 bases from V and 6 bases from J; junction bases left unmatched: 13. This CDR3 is CSALDRAPVAEAFF. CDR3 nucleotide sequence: TGCAGCGCCCTGGACAGGGCACCTGTCGCTGAAGCTTTCTTT.

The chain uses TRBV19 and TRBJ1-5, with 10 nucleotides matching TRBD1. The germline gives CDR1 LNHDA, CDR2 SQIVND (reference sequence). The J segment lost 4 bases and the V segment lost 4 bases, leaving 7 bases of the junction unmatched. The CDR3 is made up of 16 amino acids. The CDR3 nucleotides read TGTGCCAGTAGTACCCCGGGACAGGGGAGGAATCAGCCCCAGCATTTT. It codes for CASSTPGQGRNQPQHF.

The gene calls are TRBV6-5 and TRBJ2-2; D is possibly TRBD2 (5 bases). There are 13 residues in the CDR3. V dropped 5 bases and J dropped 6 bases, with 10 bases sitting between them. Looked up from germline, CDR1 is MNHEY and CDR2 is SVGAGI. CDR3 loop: CASSVRVAGELFF. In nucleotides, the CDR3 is TGTGCCAGCAGTGTGAGGGTAGCCGGGGAGCTGTTTTTT.

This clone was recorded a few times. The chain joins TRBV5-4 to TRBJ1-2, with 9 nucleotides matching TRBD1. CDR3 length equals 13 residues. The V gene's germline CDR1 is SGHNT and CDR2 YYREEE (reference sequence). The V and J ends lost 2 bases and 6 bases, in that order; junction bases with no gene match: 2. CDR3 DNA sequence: TGTGCCAGCAGCTTCGACAGGGGGAATGGCTACACCTTC. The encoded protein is CASSFDRGNGYTF.

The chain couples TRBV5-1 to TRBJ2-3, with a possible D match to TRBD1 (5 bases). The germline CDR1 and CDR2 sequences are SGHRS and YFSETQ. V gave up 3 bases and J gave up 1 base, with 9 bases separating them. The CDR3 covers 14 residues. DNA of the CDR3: TGCGCCAGCAGCTCCGTAGGGGGCACAGATACGCAGTATTTT. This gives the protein CASSSVGGTDTQYF. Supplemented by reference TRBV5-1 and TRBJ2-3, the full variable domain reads KAGVTQTPRYLIKTRGQQVTLSCSPISGHRSVSWYQQTPGQGLQFLFEYFSETQRNKGNFPGRFSGRQFSNSRSEMNVSTLELGDSALYLCASSSVGGTDTQYFGPGTRLTVL.